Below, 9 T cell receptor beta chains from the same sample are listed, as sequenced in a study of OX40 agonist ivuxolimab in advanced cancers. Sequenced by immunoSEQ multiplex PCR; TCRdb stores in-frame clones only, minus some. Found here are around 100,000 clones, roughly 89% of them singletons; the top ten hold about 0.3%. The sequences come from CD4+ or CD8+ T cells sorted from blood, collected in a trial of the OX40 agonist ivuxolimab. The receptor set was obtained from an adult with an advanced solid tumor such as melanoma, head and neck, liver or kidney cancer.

The CDR3 coding sequence is TGCAGCGTTGTGCTAGCGGGAACCTACGAGCAGTACTTC. Its protein product is CSVVLAGTYEQYF. This chain joins TRBV29-1 and TRBJ2-7; 9 bases are a match to TRBD2. Germline CDR1 is SQVTM and CDR2 is ANQGSEA. V shed 4 bases and J 2 bases; nucleotides not matched to a gene: 3. The CDR3 is 13 residues long.

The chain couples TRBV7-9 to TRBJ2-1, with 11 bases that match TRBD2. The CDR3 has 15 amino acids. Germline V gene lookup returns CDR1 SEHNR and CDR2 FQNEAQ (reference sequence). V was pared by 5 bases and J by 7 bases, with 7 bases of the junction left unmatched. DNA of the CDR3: TGTGCCAGCAGCATTAGCGGGGGGGCGAGGAATGAGCAGTTCTTC. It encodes CASSISGGARNEQFF. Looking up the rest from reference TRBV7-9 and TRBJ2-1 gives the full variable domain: DTGVSQNPRHKITKRGQNVTFRCDPISEHNRLYWYRQTLGQGPEFLTYFQNEAQLEKSRLLSDRFSAERPKGSFSTLEIQRTEQGDSAMYLCASSISGGARNEQFFGPGTRLTVL.

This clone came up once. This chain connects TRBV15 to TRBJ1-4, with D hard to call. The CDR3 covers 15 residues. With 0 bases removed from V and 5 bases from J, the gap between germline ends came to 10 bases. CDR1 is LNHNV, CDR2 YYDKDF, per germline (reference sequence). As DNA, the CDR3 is TGTGCCACCAGCAGAGATCGAGTGGGGAATGAAAAACTGTTTTTT. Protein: CATSRDRVGNEKLFF.

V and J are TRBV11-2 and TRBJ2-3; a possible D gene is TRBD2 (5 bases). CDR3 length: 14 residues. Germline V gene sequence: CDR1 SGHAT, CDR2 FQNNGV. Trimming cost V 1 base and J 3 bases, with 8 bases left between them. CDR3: CASSLVGETDTQYF. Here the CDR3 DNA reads TGTGCCAGCAGCTTAGTTGGGGAGACAGATACGCAGTATTTT.

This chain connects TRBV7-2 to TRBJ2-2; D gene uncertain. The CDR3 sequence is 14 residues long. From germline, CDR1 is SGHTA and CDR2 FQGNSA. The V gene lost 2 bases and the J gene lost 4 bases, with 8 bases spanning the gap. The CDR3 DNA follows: TGTGCCAGCAGCTTAATAAGGTCCACCGGGGAGCTGTTTTTT. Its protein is CASSLIRSTGELFF.

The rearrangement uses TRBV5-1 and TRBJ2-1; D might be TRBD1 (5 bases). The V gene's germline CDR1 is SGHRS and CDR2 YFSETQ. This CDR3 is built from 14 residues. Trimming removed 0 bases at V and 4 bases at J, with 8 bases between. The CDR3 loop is CASSLEGFYNEQFF. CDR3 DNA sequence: TGCGCCAGCAGCTTGGAGGGGTTTTACAATGAGCAGTTCTTC.

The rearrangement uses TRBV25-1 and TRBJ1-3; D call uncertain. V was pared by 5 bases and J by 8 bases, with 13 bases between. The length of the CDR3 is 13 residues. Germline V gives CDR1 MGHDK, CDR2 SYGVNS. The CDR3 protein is CASSRFSGDTIYF. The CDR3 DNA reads TGTGCCAGCAGTCGGTTTAGCGGGGACACCATATATTTT.

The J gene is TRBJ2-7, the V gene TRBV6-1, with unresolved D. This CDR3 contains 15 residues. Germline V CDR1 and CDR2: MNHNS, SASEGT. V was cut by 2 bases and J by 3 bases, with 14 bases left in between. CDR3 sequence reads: CASSEKVIMDYEQYF. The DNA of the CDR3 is TGTGCCAGCAGTGAAAAGGTTATTATGGACTACGAGCAGTACTTC.

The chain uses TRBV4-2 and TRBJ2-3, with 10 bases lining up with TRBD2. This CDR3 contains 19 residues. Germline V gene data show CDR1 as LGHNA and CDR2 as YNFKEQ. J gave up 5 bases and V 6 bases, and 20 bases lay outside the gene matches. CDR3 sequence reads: CASRDGTSETLPWVDTQYF. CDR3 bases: TGTGCCAGCAGGGATGGGACTAGCGAGACACTGCCGTGGGTAGATACGCAGTATTTT.